This is a list of T cell receptor beta chains from one sample in a study of T-cell reconstitution after alpha-beta-depleted transplantation in children. TCRdb re-called the PCR reads with MiXCR, one entry per CDR3 protein. Of 530,000 or so distinct CDR3 sequences in the sample, more than 20% were seen once. The sequences come from PBMCs, collected before TCRalphabeta/CD19-depleted stem cell transplant. Receptor source: a boy younger than two with Wiskott-Aldrich syndrome, due to receive a stem cell transplant. Both conserved end residues are part of each CDR3. The order of the fields is clone size, V gene, CDR3 length, D gene, J gene, CDR3 protein, CDR3 DNA. The D gene is left open where the match is weak. Clone size is shown for a subset of rows, as once, few, many or a class of expanded clone.

NA	TRBV18	17	NA	TRBJ1-3	CASSPRAGSHSGNTIYF	TGTGCCAGCTCACCGCGGGCAGGATCCCACTCTGGAAACACCATATATTTT
few	TRBV10-1	15	NA	TRBJ2-7	CASSESGARSYEQYF	TGCGCCAGCAGTGAGTCAGGGGCCCGCTCCTACGAGCAGTACTTC
NA	TRBV5-1	14	NA	TRBJ1-2	CASSFSPGVDGYTF	TGCGCCAGCAGCTTTTCGCCAGGAGTGGATGGCTACACCTTC
NA	TRBV20-1	11	NA	TRBJ2-5	CSAWRGETQYF	TGCAGTGCTTGGAGAGGGGAGACCCAGTACTTC
NA	TRBV5-1	16	NA	TRBJ1-2	CASSLGHGVHNYGYTF	TGCGCCAGCAGCTTGGGGCATGGAGTTCATAACTATGGCTACACCTTC
NA	TRBV29-1	12	NA	TRBJ1-2	CSVQRGSGGYTF	TGCAGCGTTCAAAGGGGAAGTGGTGGCTACACCTTC
NA	TRBV29-1	13	NA	TRBJ1-1	CSVETALNTEAFF	TGCAGCGTTGAGACAGCCTTGAACACTGAAGCTTTCTTT
NA	TRBV29-1	16	TRBD1	TRBJ2-7	CSVVSSTGGLTYEQYF	TGCAGCGTTGTTTCATCGACAGGGGGTCTAACCTACGAGCAGTACTTC
NA	TRBV27	14	NA	TRBJ1-1	CASSFSPRDTEAFF	TGTGCCAGCAGCTTTTCTCCGAGGGACACTGAAGCTTTCTTT
few	TRBV12-3/TRBV12-4	14	NA	TRBJ1-1	CASAPGVTVTEAFF	TGTGCCAGCGCCCCCGGGGTAACAGTCACTGAAGCTTTCTTT
few	TRBV5-1	13	NA	TRBJ2-1	CASSLAQGGEQFF	TGCGCCAGCAGCCTGGCCCAGGGGGGTGAGCAGTTCTTC
NA	TRBV10-1	15	TRBD1	TRBJ2-1	CASSDDEGQYNEQFF	TGCGCCAGCAGTGACGACGAGGGACAGTACAATGAGCAGTTCTTC
few	TRBV12-3/TRBV12-4	15	TRBD2	TRBJ2-5	CASSPGTSGGSTQYF	TGTGCCAGCAGTCCTGGGACTAGCGGGGGGTCCACCCAGTACTTC
NA	TRBV5-1	15	NA	TRBJ1-6	CASSPSQGGDSPLHF	TGCGCCAGCAGCCCGAGCCAGGGTGGGGATTCACCCCTCCACTTT
few	TRBV20-1	16	TRBD2	TRBJ2-7	CSALAKNSGSSYEQYF	TGCAGTGCTCTCGCGAAAAATAGCGGGAGCTCCTACGAGCAGTACTTC
few	TRBV7-8	14	NA	TRBJ2-5	CASSSGPDQETQYF	TGTGCCAGCAGCTCCGGACCGGACCAAGAGACCCAGTACTTC